A selection of T cell receptor beta chains follows, all from one sample in a study of PD-L1 blockade in urothelial cancer. Produced via immunoSEQ multiplex PCR; TCRdb's table is partial and in-frame only. This table has some 50,000 clones, about 83% appearing once. Sequences were derived from PBMCs, sampled around atezolizumab (anti-PD-L1) treatment. These receptors all come from a woman aged 60-70 years with urothelial cancer. CDR3s include the opening cysteine and the closing phenylalanine or tryptophan. Each record gives: V gene, J gene, clone size, CDR3 protein. Size is omitted from some rows. Given values are once, few, many or a class for expanded clones.

>TRBV5-1|TRBJ2-1|-
CASSLGRLAGGVGEQFF
>TRBV29-1|TRBJ2-1|-
CSEGLAGNEQFF
>TRBV6-6|TRBJ2-5|-
CASSPRREETQYF
>TRBV27|TRBJ2-3|-
CASSLVGSGTDTQYF
>TRBV5-1|TRBJ1-2|-
CASSATYERYNYGYTF
>TRBV18|TRBJ1-5|few
CASSEGTQPQHF
>TRBV18|TRBJ1-1|-
CASSPVGGSLNTEAFF
>TRBV6-5|TRBJ1-1|few
CASRRQDRGTEAFF
>TRBV6-6|TRBJ1-5|once
CASSYVGDNQPQHF
>TRBV5-1|TRBJ1-1|-
CASSPGGARNTEAFF
>TRBV27|TRBJ2-2|-
CASRGPNTGELFF
>TRBV7-2|TRBJ1-1|-
CASSSYATTGSSF
>TRBV9|TRBJ1-3|-
CASSDPGQGNTIYF
>TRBV6-6|TRBJ2-7|once
CASSPSPYEQYF
>TRBV18|TRBJ1-4|-
CASSPLPPRDEKLFF
>TRBV19|TRBJ1-4|-
CASSRGQGEGKLFF
>TRBV6-5|TRBJ2-4|-
CASSLTGGKDIQYF
>TRBV11-2|TRBJ2-2|-
CASSPGVNTGELFF
>TRBV10-3|TRBJ1-3|-
CAIGGTAGNTIYF
>TRBV19|TRBJ1-5|-
CASSSRTGNSNQPQHF
>TRBV9|TRBJ1-1|-
CASSATGSGDPFF
>TRBV6-6|TRBJ1-3|once
CASSLGTATSGNTIYF
>TRBV7-9|TRBJ2-7|-
CASSYQYEQYF
>TRBV19|TRBJ2-3|-
CASSGLAEDTQYF
>TRBV11-2|TRBJ2-1|-
CASSSGLAGYNEQFF
>TRBV5-1|TRBJ2-3|-
CASSLGLSGPDTQYF
>TRBV9|TRBJ2-1|-
CASSSMGGEQFF
>TRBV5-1|TRBJ2-7|few
CASSLALGRDYEQYF
>TRBV27|TRBJ2-7|-
CASSHTRTSGGEQYF
>TRBV5-1|TRBJ2-4|-
CASSSLGLAGGLAQNIQYF
>TRBV6-5|TRBJ2-1|once
CASSFPTTGRNNEQFF
>TRBV12-2|TRBJ1-6|-
CASRIHPLGASPLHF
>TRBV5-6|TRBJ2-5|-
CASSLAGDETQYF
>TRBV4-3|TRBJ2-7|-
CASSQQLAGGSYEQYF
>TRBV28|TRBJ2-7|-
CASRVTGNTYEQYF
>TRBV5-6|TRBJ1-3|-
CASSLGDNRNTIYF
>TRBV19|TRBJ2-2|once
CASSGIANANTGELFF
>TRBV9|TRBJ2-1|-
CASSPTTGDEQFF
>TRBV29-1|-|-
CSVVHETSGYSYEQYF
>TRBV6-5|TRBJ1-6|once
CAIRPQGAFDSPLHF
>TRBV15|TRBJ2-3|-
CATSRPGQGRTDTQYF
>TRBV5-1|TRBJ1-1|-
CASSLEAGGLVFF
>TRBV7-2|TRBJ1-5|-
CASSLVLGRGNQPQHF
>TRBV6-1|TRBJ2-4|-
CASSVHGQGAQNIQYF
>TRBV15|TRBJ2-7|once
CATSSVTSSHEQYF
>TRBV4-3|TRBJ2-4|-
CASSQEEEIGGELAKNIQYF
>TRBV10-3|TRBJ1-1|-
CAIREGQGGTEAFF
>TRBV6-5|TRBJ1-2|-
CASSPLVVASGYTF
>TRBV27|TRBJ2-7|-
CASSPGESLEQYF
>TRBV5-1|TRBJ1-1|-
CASSFPGQGAPGNTEAFF
>TRBV6-5|TRBJ2-4|-
CASRPNRADIQYF
>TRBV10-3|TRBJ1-2|-
CAISITSYGYTF
>TRBV9|TRBJ1-2|-
CASSVVGRVRGYTF